The 5 T cell receptor beta chains below were found in one sample sequenced in a study of a mutant IDH1 vaccine in newly diagnosed glioma. Their antigens remain unidentified. Clones were sequenced by immunoSEQ multiplex PCR, and TCRdb holds only the in-frame ones, with some missing. The sample has tens of thousands of clones; approximately 77% are singletons. Time point of the sample: week 35, safety follow-up. The investigators gave 300 ug of mutant IDH1 20-mer peptide in each vaccine dose, together with topical imiquimod. Sequences were derived from PBMCs, sampled from a glioma patient whose treatment included an IDH1 peptide vaccine. The origin of the receptors is a young man with glioma.

This clone was detected only once. The CDR3 region is CASSTRTSPVNEQFF. Written as DNA, the CDR3 is TGTGCCAGTAGTACGCGGACGTCTCCGGTCAATGAGCAGTTCTTC. The chain has TRBV19 and TRBJ2-1, with D uncertain. Germline assignment: CDR1 LNHDA and CDR2 SQIVND (reference sequence). CDR3 length equals 15 residues. Trimming left V 4 bases short and J 6 bases short, with 16 bases between.

The table lists this clone with a few counts. This chain links TRBV7-2 with TRBJ1-5; no clear D gene. The CDR3 is made up of 14 amino acids. Germline loops: CDR1 SGHTA, CDR2 FQGNSA. The ends were cut back, 5 bases at V and 2 bases at J, with 10 bases in the middle. For the CDR3, the DNA is TGTGCCAGCAGCCTTAGGTCGGGCAATCAGCCCCAGCATTTT. Amino acid sequence: CASSLRSGNQPQHF.

The chain joins TRBV9 to TRBJ1-5, with D possibly being TRBD1 (6 bases). The germline CDR1 and CDR2 sequences are SGDLS and YYNGEE. V was clipped by 3 bases and J by 6 bases, with 13 bases between them. The CDR3 contains 14 residues. CDR3 bases: TGTGCCAGCAGCGCTACAGGGCAAGGTCAGCCCCAGCATTTT. Translation gives CASSATGQGQPQHF.

This chain links TRBV15 with TRBJ1-2; 8 positions match TRBD1. The trim removed 3 bases at V and 6 bases at J, leaving 9 bases unmatched. The CDR3 contains 15 residues. CDR1 LNHNV and CDR2 YYDKDF come from the germline V gene (reference sequence). The CDR3 loop is CATSRDEPGQDGYTF. CDR3 bases: TGTGCCACCAGCAGGGACGAACCGGGACAGGATGGCTACACCTTC.

This clone was seen more than once but under ten times. V usage is TRBV27 and J usage is TRBJ1-5, with D possibly being TRBD1 (6 bases). The CDR3 sequence is 16 residues long. V was shortened by 3 bases and J by 0 bases, with 12 bases between the two germline ends. CDR1 and CDR2 (germline): MNHEY, SMNVEV (reference sequence). CDR3 bases: TGTGCCAGCAGTTTGGGGGGCACCCATAGCAATCAGCCCCAGCATTTT. It is translated as CASSLGGTHSNQPQHF.